Each of the 3 T cell receptor beta chains below was sequenced from the same sample in a study of T cell responses to AZD1222 COVID-19 vaccine. TCRdb's copy holds only in-frame clones and misses some; the assay was immunoSEQ multiplex PCR. Among some 150,000 clones listed, about 90% were seen once. Specimen: peripheral blood, collected 28 days after the second AZD1222 dose. These receptors all stem from an adult who received the AZD1222 COVID-19 vaccine.

This chain uses TRBV6-1 with TRBJ1-2, with 8 bases aligning to TRBD1. Trimming took 0 bases from V and 8 from J; bases not matched to a gene: 8. CDR1 and CDR2 (germline): MNHNS, SASEGT. The CDR3 is 15 amino acids. The chain's CDR3 is CASSEALTGDQGYTF. The CDR3 nucleotides are TGTGCCAGCAGTGAAGCGCTGACAGGGGATCAGGGCTACACCTTC.

This chain joins TRBV10-3 and TRBJ2-7; D perhaps matches TRBD1 (6 bases). Germline V lookup: CDR1 ENHRY, CDR2 SYGVKD. V was trimmed by 6 bases and J by 4 bases, leaving 19 bases between them. The CDR3 spans 15 residues. Here the CDR3 DNA reads TGTGCCATCAGCGGGGCGGCTGGGGGCGGGTACGAGCAGTACTTC. Translating gives CAISGAAGGGYEQYF.

The CDR3 is CASSPQGAVGTQYF. The DNA for the CDR3 is TGTGCCAGCTCACCACAGGGGGCCGTAGGGACCCAGTACTTC. The chain joins TRBV18 to TRBJ2-5; TRBD1 matches at 7 bases. J lost 7 bases, V lost 1 base, and 6 bases had no gene match. Per the germline V gene, CDR1 is KGHSH and CDR2 is LQKENI. The CDR3 covers 14 residues.